This T cell receptor (beta chain) stems from a study of blood T cell repertoires in COVID-19. About the study: There were acute and convalescent COVID-19 samples, and they came from the United States, Italy and Spain. In each case, the material was cDNA or gDNA derived from T cells, B-cell-depleted T cells, or PBMCs.

Original processing methods: Estimates of nucleated cell counts were drawn from the amplification of reference gene primers. Using immunoSEQ multiplex PCR, the repertoire was profiled, and TCRdb retains in-frame clones only, with some absent. V and J calls and clone size follow that table, whereas D and trimming were derived from the DNA. The sample holds about 180,000 clones, 80% to 85% seen once. Seattle researchers signed up patients amid active infection and tracked them longitudinally. J lost 0 bases, V lost 4 bases, and 5 bases had no gene match. Germline loops: CDR1 SGHRS, CDR2 YFSETQ. This CDR3 has 16 residues.

This rearrangement joins TRBV5-1 to TRBJ2-1; TRBD2 agrees at 9 bases. Sequenced input: peripheral blood. The source of this sequence is a woman of 80 years or more with COVID-19, enrolled during active disease. The CDR3 protein is CASSPASGVSYNEQFF. CDR3 DNA sequence: TGCGCCAGCAGCCCCGCTAGCGGGGTCTCCTACAATGAGCAGTTCTTC.